The rows below give T cell receptor beta chains drawn from one sample of a study of T cell responses to AZD1222 COVID-19 vaccine. Profiling relied on immunoSEQ multiplex PCR, and the TCRdb table lists in-frame clones only, not all of them. The profile covers roughly 130,000 clones, with over 75% appearing a single time and approximately 19% taken by the ten largest. The sample was peripheral blood, taken on day 0 of MenACWY control vaccination. All receptors come from an adult in good health. The conserved cysteine and the conserved F or W are not part of the CDR3 here. Clone size is shown for a subset of rows, as once, few, many or a class of expanded clone.

abundance | v_gene | CDR3aa
. | TRBV20-1 | SASWRGNGYT
. | TRBV7-9 | ASSSTLSAYNEQF
. | TRBV7-2 | ASSPYSYNEQF
once | TRBV3-1/TRBV3-2 | ASSQRANTGEQY
. | TRBV7-9 | ASSSIIGLVEKLF
. | TRBV29-1 | SVAITGSEKLF
. | TRBV5-1 | ASRKTGGSGNTIY
. | TRBV7-9 | ASSSRLAEKETQY
. | TRBV15 | ATSRDSRSYEQY
. | TRBV2 | ASSEVFSTDTQY
. | TRBV27 | ASSIMTDVSTNEKLF
. | TRBV7-3 | ASSLAKLKNTEAF
. | TRBV11-3 | ASSQGQFGGSYEQY